These 9 T cell receptor beta chains share one sample of origin, sequenced in a study of T cell responses to AZD1222 COVID-19 vaccine. Sequenced by immunoSEQ multiplex PCR; TCRdb stores in-frame clones only, minus some. The table lists roughly 100,000 clones, about 86% of them singletons, with about 5% in the top ten. The input for sequencing was peripheral blood, taken on day 0 of AZD1222 vaccination. The source is an adult in good health.

Comment on this clone: Different DNA sequences within this sample yield the same CDR3. V usage is TRBV6-4 and J usage is TRBJ1-5; no firm D call. This CDR3 is 11 amino acids long. Germline V gives CDR1 MRHNA, CDR2 SNTAGT. V was shortened by 6 bases and J by 4 bases, with 4 bases between the two germline ends. CDR3 nucleotide sequence: TGTGCCAGCAGCCGTAATCAGCCCCAGCATTTT. Translation gives CASSRNQPQHF.

The chain joins TRBV19 to TRBJ1-2, with D uncertain. The CDR3 runs 15 residues. Germline V lookup: CDR1 LNHDA, CDR2 SQIVND (reference sequence). The V end was cut by 2 bases, the J end by 0 bases, with 10 bases between. CDR3 DNA: TGTGCCAGTAGTATATGGGATACTACTAACTATGGCTACACCTTC. Translated, it gives CASSIWDTTNYGYTF. The entire variable domain, with the rest obtained from reference TRBV19 and TRBJ1-2, is as follows: DGGITQSPKYLFRKEGQNVTLSCEQNLNHDAMYWYRQDPGQGLRLIYYSQIVNDFQKGDIAEGYSVSREKKESFPLTVTSAQKNPTAFYLCASSIWDTTNYGYTFGSGTRLTVV.

The chain is built from TRBV3-1 (or the pseudogene TRBV3-2) and TRBJ2-4, with D unclear. This CDR3 is 15 amino acids long. Germline values: CDR1 LGHDT, CDR2 YNNKEL (reference sequence). V shed 1 base and J shed 4 bases, with 11 bases lying between them. CDR3 residues: CASSQVVSFKNIQYF. DNA for the CDR3: TGTGCCAGCAGCCAAGTAGTCAGTTTTAAAAACATTCAGTACTTC.

This clone was counted only a few times. V usage is TRBV7-2 and J usage is TRBJ1-1; D is possibly TRBD1 (5 bases). Germline CDR1 and CDR2: SGHTA and FQGNSA. The CDR3 contains 15 residues. Between the trimmed V and J ends, which lost 6 bases and 3 bases, there was a span of 17 bases. The CDR3 DNA follows: TGTGCCAGCAGATTAAGGGGAAATGCGCACACTGAAGCTTTCTTT. It yields the protein CASRLRGNAHTEAFF. Full variable domain (outside the CDR3, taken from reference TRBV7-2 and TRBJ1-1): GAGVSQSPSNKVTEKGKDVELRCDPISGHTALYWYRQSLGQGLEFLIYFQGNSAPDKSGLPSDRFSAERTGGSVSTLTIQRTQQEDSAVYLCASRLRGNAHTEAFFGQGTRLTVV.

As concerns this clone: The junction shows a germline mismatch at one end, possibly a read error. The V gene is TRBV7-7, the J gene TRBJ2-7; possible D gene TRBD2, 5 bases. Germline V lookup: CDR1 SSHAT, CDR2 FNYEAQ (reference sequence). The CDR3 runs 10 residues. The CDR3: CASSLFMGSF. Written as DNA, the CDR3 is TGTGCTAGCAGCTTATTCATGGGGAGCTTC.

The rearrangement uses TRBV6-5 and TRBJ2-7; no definite D call. The V gene lost 8 bases and the J gene lost 4 bases, with 6 bases spanning the gap. The V gene's germline CDR1 is MNHEY and CDR2 SVGAGI. CDR3 length equals 10 residues. The CDR3 sequence is CASGYYEQYF. CDR3 bases: TGTGCCAGCGGATATTACGAGCAGTACTTC.

CDR3 nucleotide sequence: TGCAGCGTTGAGTTTCGAGACAGGGGGGACTACGAGCAGTACTTC. Amino acids: CSVEFRDRGDYEQYF. This sequence joins TRBV29-1 and TRBJ2-7; 9 nucleotides line up with TRBD1. The CDR3 spans 15 residues. CDR1 is SQVTM and CDR2 is ANQGSEA in the germline V gene. With 3 bases clipped from V and 3 bases from J, the junction kept 9 bases outside the gene matches.

The rearrangement links TRBV5-1 to TRBJ2-7; TRBD1 might be the D (6 bases). The germline V gene has CDR1 SGHRS and CDR2 YFSETQ. The CDR3 has 16 residues. With 3 bases removed from V and 4 bases from J, the gap between germline ends came to 20 bases. DNA for the CDR3: TGCGCCAGCAGCTACCTCCCCACAGGGTTACAATACGAGCAGTACTTC. Translating gives CASSYLPTGLQYEQYF.

This chain connects TRBV29-1 to TRBJ2-7, with D maybe TRBD2 (7 bases). CDR1 is SQVTM and CDR2 is ANQGSEA in the germline V gene. With 7 bases removed from V and 4 bases from J, the gap between germline ends came to 17 bases. The CDR3 has 13 amino acids. The CDR3 region is CSAARGAGYEQYF. The CDR3, as DNA: TGCAGCGCCGCCCGGGGGGCAGGGTACGAGCAGTACTTC.